These 16 T cell receptor beta chains originate from one sample sequenced in a study of T cells in women clearing cervical HPV infection. The protocol was immunoSEQ multiplex PCR, while the TCRdb copy is restricted to in-frame clones and leaves out a portion. The sample spans 31,000 or so clones; the ten largest clones claim more than 3.5%. The sequencing input was blood buffy coat. Every receptor here comes from a woman between 18 and 69 years old with a cervical HPV16 infection that either progressed to CIN3+ or cleared (not recorded which).

Remarks on this clone: From the germline J gene comes the end of the CDR3, since the read stops 3 residues before it. The chain combines TRBV2 with TRBJ2-5; 8 bases are a match to TRBD1. The CDR3 consists of 15 residues. The ends lost 7 bases at V and 5 bases at J; junction bases unmatched: 12. Germline CDR1 and CDR2: SNHLY and FYNNEI. Incomplete CDR3 DNA: TGTGCCAGCAAGACAAACAGGGGGTCGGGCGAGACC. Translated, it gives CASKTNRGSGET. The CDR3 in full is CASKTNRGSGETQYF.

With regard to this clone: The read is 3 residues too short to cover the CDR3 end, so that end is filled in from the germline J gene. V and J are TRBV6-2 or TRBV6-3 and TRBJ1-5, with 7 positions matching TRBD1. The junction had 4 bases not matched to a gene; V was cut back by 8 bases and J by 0 bases. From germline, CDR1 is MNHEY and CDR2 SVGEGT. This CDR3 has 14 amino acids. CDR3 amino acids: CASLGQFSNQPQHF. CDR3 DNA (partial): TGTGCCAGCTTGGGACAGTTTAGCAATCAGCCC.

On this clone: The read ends 3 residues early relative to the CDR3; the germline J gene fills the gap. The gene calls are TRBV29-1 and TRBJ2-7, with D possibly matching TRBD1 (5 bases). CDR1 is SQVTM, CDR2 ANQGSEA, per germline. V lost 4 bases, J lost 2 bases, and 6 bases lay in between. The CDR3 is 11 amino acids. CDR3 amino acids: CSVGRAYEQYF. The DNA read from the CDR3 is TGCAGCGTTGGCAGGGCCTACGAG.

With respect to this clone: The read ends 3 residues early relative to the CDR3; the germline J gene fills the gap. This chain uses TRBV19 with TRBJ2-7; D is possibly TRBD2 (6 bases). V lost 10 bases, J lost 2 bases, and 18 bases lay in between. The length of the CDR3 is 14 residues. Looked up from germline, CDR1 is LNHDA and CDR2 is SQIVND (reference sequence). The DNA read from the CDR3 is TGTGCCACGAGCCTCCCGGGACTCCCCTACGAG. Protein sequence: CATSLPGLPYE. The full CDR3 protein reads CATSLPGLPYEQYF.

About this clone itself: Read coverage stops 3 residues before the CDR3 terminus; the germline J gene supplies the remainder. The chain couples TRBV2 to TRBJ1-4, with D maybe TRBD1 (5 bases). Germline V lookup: CDR1 SNHLY, CDR2 FYNNEI. This CDR3 contains 13 residues. The covered CDR3 bases are TGTGCCAGCAGTAGACAGCGCTCTTCACCA. Translated, it gives CASSRQRSSP. The complete CDR3 reads CASSRQRSSPLFF. The whole variable domain, remainder taken from reference TRBV2 and TRBJ1-4, is EPEVTQTPSHQVTQMGQEVILRCVPISNHLYFYWYRQILGQKVEFLVSFYNNEISEKSEIFDDQFSVERPDGSNFTLKIRSTKLEDSAMYFCASSRQRSSPLFFGSGTQLSVL.

Note on this clone: The observed sequence ends 3 residues before the CDR3 terminus, with the missing tail filled in from the germline J gene. The chain employs TRBV30 and TRBJ1-2; D is ambiguous. The germline gives CDR1 GTSNPN, CDR2 SVGIG (reference sequence). The CDR3 length is 14 residues. Partial CDR3 DNA: TGTGCCTGGAGTGCCGGACTAGCCAAAAACATC. Translation gives CAWSAGLAKNI. The entire CDR3 is CAWSAGLAKNIYTF.

On this clone: The CDR3 end falls 3 residues outside the read, so it is completed with the germline J gene. This chain joins TRBV5-6 and TRBJ2-2; 7 bases map to TRBD2. The CDR3 sequence is 15 residues long. Germline V gene data show CDR1 as SGHDT and CDR2 as YYEEEE. This CDR3 reads CASSEAGRANEKLFF. The sequenced CDR3 bases are TGTGCCAGCAGCGAGGCAGGGAGGGCTAATGAAAAG.

A remark on this clone: The CDR3 goes on 3 residues after the read ends, and that part is filled in from the germline J gene. The gene calls are TRBV6-1 and TRBJ2-2; D gene unclear. Deletions cut 4 bases from V and 1 base from J, with 7 bases between. The CDR3 spans 14 residues. Germline V lookup: CDR1 MNHNS, CDR2 SASEGT. The CDR3 region is CASSAHRNTGELFF. CDR3 DNA (partial): TGTGCCAGCAGTGCCCACAGGAACACCGGGGAG.

Of note for this clone: One end of the junction fails to match germline, which may point to a read error. The DNA ends 3 residues before the CDR3 does, and the rest of the CDR3 is filled in from the germline J gene. The chain employs TRBV19 and TRBJ1-2; no firm D call. There are 12 residues in the CDR3. Germline CDR1 reads LNHDA; CDR2 reads SQIVND (reference sequence). The CDR3 spells CASSATMYDYTF. The sequenced CDR3 bases are TGTGCCAGTAGCGCGACAATGTATGAC.

Comment on this clone: Read sequence stops 3 residues before the CDR3 end, and the germline J gene provides the missing end. The chain uses TRBV19 and TRBJ2-5; D possibly corresponds to TRBD1 (6 bases). CDR1 is LNHDA and CDR2 is SQIVND in the germline V gene (reference sequence). Trimming removed 4 bases at V and 4 bases at J, with 19 bases between. The CDR3 is 16 residues long. The CDR3 protein is CASSKNGRGYLETQYF. The CDR3 DNA, read in part, is TGTGCCAGTAGTAAAAACGGCAGGGGTTATTTAGAGACC.

In regard to this clone: The CDR3 extends 3 residues past the end of the read, so its final part is completed from the germline J gene. The V and J genes are TRBV6-2 or TRBV6-3 and TRBJ2-3; unclear D gene. Germline assignment: CDR1 MNHEY and CDR2 SVGEGT. There are 14 residues in the CDR3. The covered CDR3 bases are TGTGCCAGCAGTTCGCAACAGCCCGGTCAGCCG. Protein sequence: CASSSQQPGQP. The entire CDR3 protein is CASSSQQPGQPQYF.

Worth noting for this clone: The sequenced fragment ends 3 residues before the CDR3 boundary, so the rest is inferred from the germline J gene. The J gene is TRBJ2-2, the V gene TRBV19, with TRBD2 identical over 9 bases. CDR3 length equals 16 residues. The germline V gene has CDR1 LNHDA and CDR2 SQIVND (reference sequence). With V trimmed by 5 bases and J by 1 base, 5 bases remained unmatched. The sequenced part of the CDR3 DNA is TGTGCCAGTAGTCCCTTTAGCGGGAGGAACACCGGGGAG. It translates to CASSPFSGRNTGE. The whole CDR3 region reads CASSPFSGRNTGELFF.

The CDR3 protein is CAWSESGNQPQHF. The sequenced part of the CDR3 DNA is TGTGCCTGGAGCGAGAGCGGCAATCAGCCC. V usage is TRBV30 and J usage is TRBJ1-5; D remains ambiguous. The sequenced fragment ends 3 residues before the CDR3 boundary, so the rest is inferred from the germline J gene. Germline lookup yields CDR1 GTSNPN and CDR2 SVGIG (reference sequence). CDR3 length: 13 residues. The V and J ends lost 3 bases and 2 bases respectively, with 8 bases between them.

Turning to this clone: The read ends 3 residues before the CDR3 terminus; that terminus is restored from the germline J gene. The gene calls are TRBV6-2 or TRBV6-3 and TRBJ1-2; D is uncertain. Germline CDR1 is MNHEY and CDR2 is SVGEGT. The CDR3 sequence is 13 residues long. This chain's CDR3 is CASNSERADTYTF. The covered CDR3 bases are TGTGCCAGCAACTCTGAGCGTGCAGATACC.

Concerning this clone: The read stops 3 residues short of the end of the CDR3; the missing end is completed from the germline J gene. The chain combines TRBV20-1 with TRBJ1-4; D is unresolved. This CDR3 region has 14 residues. Germline lookup yields CDR1 DFQATT and CDR2 SNEGSKA (reference sequence). CDR3 DNA (partial): TGCAGTGCTAGCTTGGAGGGCCTCAATTCACCA. Translating it yields CSASLEGLNSP. The whole CDR3 reads CSASLEGLNSPLFF.

Worth noting for this clone: The read ends 3 residues early relative to the CDR3; the germline J gene fills the gap. The chain combines TRBV18 with TRBJ1-1; 10 nucleotides align to TRBD1. Germline values: CDR1 KGHSH, CDR2 LQKENI. The CDR3 loop spans 14 amino acids. CDR3 amino acids: CASSPLGTGEEAFF. CDR3 bases read: TGTGCCAGCTCACCACTCGGGACAGGGGAAGAG.